The present entry profiles one T cell receptor beta chain with its context. No antigen is known for it. This CDR3 spans 15 amino acids. Trimming took 3 bases from V and 7 from J; bases not matched to a gene: 7. Germline CDR1 SGHDN, CDR2 FVKESK. This sample was taken from a study of STAT5B mutations in CD4+ large granular lymphocyte leukemia. Study-wide results and caveats: Top patient clones used TRBV06 genes more often: 8/27 versus 2/35 in controls.

Generated by immunoSEQ multiplex PCR, the TCRdb table keeps only in-frame clones and is missing some. This sample has approximately 27,000 clones, with approximately 81% found just once. The chain carries TRBV14 and TRBJ1-4; TRBD1 aligns across 8 bases. This clonotype originated in a human donor in good health. Sample: CD4+ T cells from blood buffy coats. The CDR3 DNA follows: TGTGCCAGCAGCCAGAGGACAGGGACTTCTGAAAAACTGTTTTTT. It encodes CASSQRTGTSEKLFF. Full variable domain (remainder filled in from reference TRBV14 and TRBJ1-4): EAGVTQFPSHSVIEKGQTVTLRCDPISGHDNLYWYRRVMGKEIKFLLHFVKESKQDESGMPNNRFLAERTGGTYSTLKVQPAELEDSGVYFCASSQRTGTSEKLFFGSGTQLSVL.